This TCR beta chain was recovered during a study of early T cells in non-severe SARS-CoV-2 infection. Many counts were recorded for this clonotype. TCRdb itself ran the 5' RACE reads through MiXCR, one entry per CDR3 protein. Of some 54,000 distinct CDR3 sequences in the sample, approximately 9.3% were seen once. V was shortened by 4 bases and J by 2 bases, with 12 bases between the two germline ends. This CDR3 is 14 amino acids long. This receptor was obtained from an adult who was a healthcare worker with PCR-confirmed SARS-CoV-2 infection or an uninfected control (not recorded which). The sequenced sample consisted of whole blood. V and J are TRBV12-3 or TRBV12-4 and TRBJ2-7; either TRBD1 or TRBD2 may supply D (6 bases each). CDR3 sequence reads: CASSYGGLPYEQYF. CDR3 sequence (DNA): TGTGCCAGCAGTTACGGGGGCCTTCCCTACGAGCAGTACTTC.